Listed here is a single T cell receptor (beta chain). The antigen is unknown. Use of 60 Vbeta and 13 Jbeta primers characterized the PCR. Using immunoSEQ multiplex PCR, the repertoire was profiled, and TCRdb retains in-frame clones only, with some absent. Of about 120,000 clones listed, around 75% are singletons. This sample was included in a study of cytomegalovirus exposure and HLA in healthy donors. General observations from the study: Previously analyzed data showed that most TCR beta V segments were productive at a frequency of about 87% or about 30%. In vitro checks showed that a few CMV-associated chains really do target CMV antigens.

The CDR3 covers 15 residues. The germline V gene encodes CDR1 MDHEN and CDR2 SYDVKM. The junction had 14 bases not matched to a gene; V was cut back by 8 bases and J by 5 bases. Sequenced material: PBMCs. The receptor comes from a woman younger than 30 in good health and CMV-seronegative. V and J are TRBV28 and TRBJ1-2; 7 bases agree with TRBD1. The CDR3 is CASLSKAGGNYGYTF. The CDR3 DNA reads TGTGCCAGCCTATCAAAGGCAGGGGGGAATTATGGCTACACCTTC.